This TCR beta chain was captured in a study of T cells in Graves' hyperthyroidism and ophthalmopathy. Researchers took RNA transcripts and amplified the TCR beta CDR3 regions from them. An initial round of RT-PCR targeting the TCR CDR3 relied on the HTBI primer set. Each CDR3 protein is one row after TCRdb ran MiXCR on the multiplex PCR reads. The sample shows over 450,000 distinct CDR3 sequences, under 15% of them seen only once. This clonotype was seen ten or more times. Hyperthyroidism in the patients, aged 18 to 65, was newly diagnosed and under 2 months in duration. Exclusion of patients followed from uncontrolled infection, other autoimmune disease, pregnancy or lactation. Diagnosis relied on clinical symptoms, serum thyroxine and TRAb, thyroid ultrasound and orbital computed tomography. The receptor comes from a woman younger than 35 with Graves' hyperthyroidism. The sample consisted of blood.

The CDR3 region has the DNA TGTGCCACCAGTGGTCTAGCGGGGTACACAGATACGCAGTATTTT. Encoded protein: CATSGLAGYTDTQYF. V is TRBV24-1 and J is TRBJ2-3, with 9 bases matching TRBD2. V was pared by 5 bases and J by 2 bases, with 4 bases of the junction left unmatched. This CDR3 region has 15 residues. Germline V gene sequence: CDR1 KGHDR, CDR2 SFDVKD.